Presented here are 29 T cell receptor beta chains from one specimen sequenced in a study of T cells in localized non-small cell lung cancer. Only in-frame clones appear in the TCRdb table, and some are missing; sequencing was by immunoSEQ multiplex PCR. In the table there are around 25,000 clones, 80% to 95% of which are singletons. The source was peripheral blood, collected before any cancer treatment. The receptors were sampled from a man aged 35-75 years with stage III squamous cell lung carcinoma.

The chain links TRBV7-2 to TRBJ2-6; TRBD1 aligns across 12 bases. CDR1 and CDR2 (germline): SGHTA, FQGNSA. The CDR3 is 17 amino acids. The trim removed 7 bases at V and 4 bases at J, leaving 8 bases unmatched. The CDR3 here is CASTVGQGAGGANVLTF. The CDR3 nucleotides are TGTGCCAGCACCGTGGGACAGGGGGCGGGCGGGGCCAACGTCCTGACTTTC.

CDR3 sequence (DNA): TGCGCCAGCAGCCTGACCGGGACAGAACTTGAAAAACTGTTTTTT. The encoded protein is CASSLTGTELEKLFF. This chain joins TRBV5-1 and TRBJ1-4; 7 bases agree with TRBD1. This CDR3 has 15 amino acids. Trimming removed 4 bases from V and 7 bases from J; junction bases left unmatched: 10. The germline CDR1 and CDR2 sequences are SGHRS and YFSETQ.

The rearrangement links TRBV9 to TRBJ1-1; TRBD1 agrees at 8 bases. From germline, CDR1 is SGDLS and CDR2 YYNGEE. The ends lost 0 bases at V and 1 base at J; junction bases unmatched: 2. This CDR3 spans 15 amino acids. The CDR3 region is CASSVGQGANTEAFF. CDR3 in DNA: TGTGCCAGCAGCGTAGGTCAGGGGGCGAACACTGAAGCTTTCTTT.

CDR3 region: CASSSRTATDTQYF. The CDR3 bases are TGTGCCAGCAGTTCCCGGACAGCCACAGATACGCAGTATTTT. The chain joins TRBV27 to TRBJ2-3; TRBD1 might be the D (6 bases). V lost 4 bases and J 2 bases, leaving 10 bases between the germline ends. This CDR3 has 14 amino acids. Germline-derived CDR1 and CDR2 are MNHEY and SMNVEV (reference sequence).

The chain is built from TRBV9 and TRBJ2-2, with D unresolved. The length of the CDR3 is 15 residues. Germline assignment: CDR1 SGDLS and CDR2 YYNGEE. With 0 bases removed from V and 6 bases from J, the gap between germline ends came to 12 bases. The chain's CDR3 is CASSVGGVGSGELFF. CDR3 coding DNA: TGTGCCAGCAGCGTAGGAGGTGTAGGTTCCGGGGAGCTGTTTTTT. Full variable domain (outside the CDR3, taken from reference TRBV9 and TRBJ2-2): DSGVTQTPKHLITATGQRVTLRCSPRSGDLSVYWYQQSLDQGLQFLIQYYNGEERAKGNILERFSAQQFPDLHSELNLSSLELGDSALYFCASSVGGVGSGELFFGEGSRLTVL.

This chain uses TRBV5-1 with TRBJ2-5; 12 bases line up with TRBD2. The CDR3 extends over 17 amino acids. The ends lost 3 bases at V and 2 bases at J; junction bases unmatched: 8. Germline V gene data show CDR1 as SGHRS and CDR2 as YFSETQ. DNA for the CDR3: TGCGCCAGCAGCTCCGGACTAGCGGGAAACTATCAAGAGACCCAGTACTTC. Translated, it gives CASSSGLAGNYQETQYF.

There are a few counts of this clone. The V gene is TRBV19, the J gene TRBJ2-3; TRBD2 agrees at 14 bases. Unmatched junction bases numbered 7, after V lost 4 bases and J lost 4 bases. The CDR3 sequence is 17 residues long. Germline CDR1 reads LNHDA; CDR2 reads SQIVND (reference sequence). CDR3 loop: CASSTGTSGSLADTQYF. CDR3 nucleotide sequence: TGTGCCAGTAGTACCGGGACTAGCGGGAGCCTCGCAGATACGCAGTATTTT.

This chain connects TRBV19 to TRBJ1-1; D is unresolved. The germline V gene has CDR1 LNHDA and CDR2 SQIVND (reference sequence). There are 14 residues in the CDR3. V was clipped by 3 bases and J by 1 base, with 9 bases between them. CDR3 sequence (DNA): TGTGCCAGTAGTATTTTGGGGTCGAACACTGAAGCTTTCTTT. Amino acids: CASSILGSNTEAFF.

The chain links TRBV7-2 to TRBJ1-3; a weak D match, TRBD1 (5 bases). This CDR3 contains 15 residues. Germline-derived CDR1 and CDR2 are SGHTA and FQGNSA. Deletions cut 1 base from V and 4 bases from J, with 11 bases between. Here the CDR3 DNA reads TGTGCCAGCAGCTTAGGGGGGGGTTCAGGAAACACCATATATTTT. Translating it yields CASSLGGGSGNTIYF.

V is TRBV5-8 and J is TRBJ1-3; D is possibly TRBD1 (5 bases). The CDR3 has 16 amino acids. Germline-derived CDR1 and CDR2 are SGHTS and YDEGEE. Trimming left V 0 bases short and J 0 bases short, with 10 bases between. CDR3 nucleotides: TGTGCCAGCAGCTTGGTTGGGGCAGGCTCTGGAAACACCATATATTTT. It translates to CASSLVGAGSGNTIYF.

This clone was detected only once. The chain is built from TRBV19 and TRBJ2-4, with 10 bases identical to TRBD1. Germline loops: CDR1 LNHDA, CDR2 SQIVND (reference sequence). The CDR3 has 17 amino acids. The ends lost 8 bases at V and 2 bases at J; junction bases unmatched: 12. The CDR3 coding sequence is TGTGCCAGTCGAGACTCCCGGGGACAGGGGCCCAAAAACATTCAGTACTTC. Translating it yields CASRDSRGQGPKNIQYF.

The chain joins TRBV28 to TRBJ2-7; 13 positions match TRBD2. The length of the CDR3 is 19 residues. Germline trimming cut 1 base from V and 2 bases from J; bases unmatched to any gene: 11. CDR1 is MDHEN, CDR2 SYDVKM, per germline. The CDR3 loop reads CASSLSGTSGIRDPYEQYF. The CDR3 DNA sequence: TGTGCCAGCAGTTTATCAGGGACTAGCGGGATAAGAGACCCCTACGAGCAGTACTTC.

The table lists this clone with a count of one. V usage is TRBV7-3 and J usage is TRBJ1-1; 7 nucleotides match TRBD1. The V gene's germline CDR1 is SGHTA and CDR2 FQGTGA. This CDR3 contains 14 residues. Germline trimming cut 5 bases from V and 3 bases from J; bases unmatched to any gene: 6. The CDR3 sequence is CASSPRGTDTEAFF. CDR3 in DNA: TGTGCCAGCAGCCCCAGGGGGACGGACACTGAAGCTTTCTTT.

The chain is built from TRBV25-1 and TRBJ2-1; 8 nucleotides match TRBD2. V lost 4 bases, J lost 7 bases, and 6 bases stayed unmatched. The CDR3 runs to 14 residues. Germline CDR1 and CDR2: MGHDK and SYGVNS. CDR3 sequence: CASSGAGAWNEQFF. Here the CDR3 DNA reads TGTGCCAGCAGTGGAGCGGGAGCTTGGAATGAGCAGTTCTTC.

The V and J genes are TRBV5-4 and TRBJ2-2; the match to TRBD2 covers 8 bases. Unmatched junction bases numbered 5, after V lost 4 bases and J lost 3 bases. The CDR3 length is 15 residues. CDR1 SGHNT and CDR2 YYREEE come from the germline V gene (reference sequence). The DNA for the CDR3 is TGTGCCAGCAGCCCCGGGGGGGTAGACACCGGGGAGCTGTTTTTT. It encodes CASSPGGVDTGELFF.

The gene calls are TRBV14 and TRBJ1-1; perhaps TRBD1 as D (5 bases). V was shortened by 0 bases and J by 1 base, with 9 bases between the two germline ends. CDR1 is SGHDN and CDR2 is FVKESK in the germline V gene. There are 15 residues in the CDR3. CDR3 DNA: TGTGCCAGCAGCCAAGACAGGGCCGGGAACACTGAAGCTTTCTTT. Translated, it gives CASSQDRAGNTEAFF.

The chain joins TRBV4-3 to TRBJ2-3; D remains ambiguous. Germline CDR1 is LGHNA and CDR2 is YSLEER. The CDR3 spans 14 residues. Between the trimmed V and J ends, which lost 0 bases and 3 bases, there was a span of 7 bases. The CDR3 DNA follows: TGCGCCAGCAGCCAAGAAGCCGGGACAGATACGCAGTATTTT. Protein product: CASSQEAGTDTQYF.

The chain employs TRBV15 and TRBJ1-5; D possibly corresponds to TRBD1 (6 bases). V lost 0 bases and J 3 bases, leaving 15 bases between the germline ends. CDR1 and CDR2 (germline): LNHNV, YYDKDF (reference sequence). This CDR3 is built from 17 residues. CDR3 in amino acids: CATSRDRQGTPNQPQHF. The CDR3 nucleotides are TGTGCCACCAGCAGAGATAGGCAGGGGACCCCCAATCAGCCCCAGCATTTT.

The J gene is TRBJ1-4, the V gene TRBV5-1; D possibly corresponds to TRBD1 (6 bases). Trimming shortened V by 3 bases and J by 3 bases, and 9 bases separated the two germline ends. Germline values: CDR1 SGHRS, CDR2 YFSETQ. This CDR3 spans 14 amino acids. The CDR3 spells CASSSGHANEKLFF. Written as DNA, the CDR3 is TGCGCCAGCAGCTCGGGACACGCTAATGAAAAACTGTTTTTT.

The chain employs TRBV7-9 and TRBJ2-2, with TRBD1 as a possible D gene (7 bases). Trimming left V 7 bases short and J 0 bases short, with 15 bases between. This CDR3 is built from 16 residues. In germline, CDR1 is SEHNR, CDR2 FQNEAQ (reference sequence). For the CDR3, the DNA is TGTGCCAGCACCCCAGGGGGGTCGACGAACACCGGGGAGCTGTTTTTT. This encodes CASTPGGSTNTGELFF.

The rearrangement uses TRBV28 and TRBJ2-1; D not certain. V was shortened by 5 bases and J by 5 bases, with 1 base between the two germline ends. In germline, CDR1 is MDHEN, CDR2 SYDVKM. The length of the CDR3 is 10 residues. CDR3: CASSHNEQFF. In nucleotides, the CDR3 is TGTGCCAGCAGTCACAATGAGCAGTTCTTC.

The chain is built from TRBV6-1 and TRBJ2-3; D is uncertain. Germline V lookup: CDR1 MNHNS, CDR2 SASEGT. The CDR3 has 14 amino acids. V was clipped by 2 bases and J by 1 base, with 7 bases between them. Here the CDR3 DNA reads TGTGCCAGCAGTGAACGTGCCGGCACAGATACGCAGTATTTT. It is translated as CASSERAGTDTQYF.

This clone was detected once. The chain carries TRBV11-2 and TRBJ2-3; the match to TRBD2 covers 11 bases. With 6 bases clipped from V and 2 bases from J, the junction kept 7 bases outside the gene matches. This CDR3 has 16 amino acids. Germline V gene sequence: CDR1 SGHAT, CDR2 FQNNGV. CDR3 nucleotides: TGTGCCAGCAGAGCATTAGCGGGAGGGGTCACAGATACGCAGTATTTT. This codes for CASRALAGGVTDTQYF.

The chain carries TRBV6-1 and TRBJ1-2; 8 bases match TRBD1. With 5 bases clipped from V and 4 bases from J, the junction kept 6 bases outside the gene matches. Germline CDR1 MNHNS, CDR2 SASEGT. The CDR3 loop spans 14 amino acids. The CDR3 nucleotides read TGTGCCAGCAGTCCCGGACAGGGAGTCTATGGCTACACCTTC. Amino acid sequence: CASSPGQGVYGYTF.

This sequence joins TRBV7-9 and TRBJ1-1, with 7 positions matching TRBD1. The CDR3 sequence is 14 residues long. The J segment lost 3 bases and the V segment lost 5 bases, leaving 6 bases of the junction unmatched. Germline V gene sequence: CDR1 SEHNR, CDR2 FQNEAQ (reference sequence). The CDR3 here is CASSPRGGYTEAFF. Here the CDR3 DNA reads TGTGCCAGCAGCCCCAGAGGGGGCTACACTGAAGCTTTCTTT.

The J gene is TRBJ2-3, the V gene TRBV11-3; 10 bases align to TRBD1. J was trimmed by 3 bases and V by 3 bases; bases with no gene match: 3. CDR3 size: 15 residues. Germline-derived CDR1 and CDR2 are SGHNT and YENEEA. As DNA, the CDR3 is TGTGCCAGCAGCTTGGGACAGGGGAGTACAGATACGCAGTATTTT. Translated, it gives CASSLGQGSTDTQYF.

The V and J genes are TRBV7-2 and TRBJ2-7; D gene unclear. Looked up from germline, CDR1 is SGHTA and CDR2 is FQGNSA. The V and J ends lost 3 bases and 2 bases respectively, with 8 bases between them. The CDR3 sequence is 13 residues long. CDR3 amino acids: CASSFPEAYEQYF. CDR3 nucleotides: TGTGCCAGCAGCTTTCCAGAGGCCTACGAGCAGTACTTC.

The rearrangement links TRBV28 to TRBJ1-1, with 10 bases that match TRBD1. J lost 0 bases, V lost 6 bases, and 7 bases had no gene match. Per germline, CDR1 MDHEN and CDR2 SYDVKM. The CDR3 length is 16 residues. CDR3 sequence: CASRDRDRGLNTEAFF. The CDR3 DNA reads TGTGCCAGCAGGGACCGGGACAGGGGCCTGAACACTGAAGCTTTCTTT.

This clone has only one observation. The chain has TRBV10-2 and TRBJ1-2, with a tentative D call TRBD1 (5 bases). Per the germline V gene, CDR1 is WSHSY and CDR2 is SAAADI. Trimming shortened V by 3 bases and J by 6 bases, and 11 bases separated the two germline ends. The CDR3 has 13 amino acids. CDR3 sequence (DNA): TGCGCCAGCAGTGACCCAAAGGGGAATGGCTACACCTTC. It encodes CASSDPKGNGYTF.